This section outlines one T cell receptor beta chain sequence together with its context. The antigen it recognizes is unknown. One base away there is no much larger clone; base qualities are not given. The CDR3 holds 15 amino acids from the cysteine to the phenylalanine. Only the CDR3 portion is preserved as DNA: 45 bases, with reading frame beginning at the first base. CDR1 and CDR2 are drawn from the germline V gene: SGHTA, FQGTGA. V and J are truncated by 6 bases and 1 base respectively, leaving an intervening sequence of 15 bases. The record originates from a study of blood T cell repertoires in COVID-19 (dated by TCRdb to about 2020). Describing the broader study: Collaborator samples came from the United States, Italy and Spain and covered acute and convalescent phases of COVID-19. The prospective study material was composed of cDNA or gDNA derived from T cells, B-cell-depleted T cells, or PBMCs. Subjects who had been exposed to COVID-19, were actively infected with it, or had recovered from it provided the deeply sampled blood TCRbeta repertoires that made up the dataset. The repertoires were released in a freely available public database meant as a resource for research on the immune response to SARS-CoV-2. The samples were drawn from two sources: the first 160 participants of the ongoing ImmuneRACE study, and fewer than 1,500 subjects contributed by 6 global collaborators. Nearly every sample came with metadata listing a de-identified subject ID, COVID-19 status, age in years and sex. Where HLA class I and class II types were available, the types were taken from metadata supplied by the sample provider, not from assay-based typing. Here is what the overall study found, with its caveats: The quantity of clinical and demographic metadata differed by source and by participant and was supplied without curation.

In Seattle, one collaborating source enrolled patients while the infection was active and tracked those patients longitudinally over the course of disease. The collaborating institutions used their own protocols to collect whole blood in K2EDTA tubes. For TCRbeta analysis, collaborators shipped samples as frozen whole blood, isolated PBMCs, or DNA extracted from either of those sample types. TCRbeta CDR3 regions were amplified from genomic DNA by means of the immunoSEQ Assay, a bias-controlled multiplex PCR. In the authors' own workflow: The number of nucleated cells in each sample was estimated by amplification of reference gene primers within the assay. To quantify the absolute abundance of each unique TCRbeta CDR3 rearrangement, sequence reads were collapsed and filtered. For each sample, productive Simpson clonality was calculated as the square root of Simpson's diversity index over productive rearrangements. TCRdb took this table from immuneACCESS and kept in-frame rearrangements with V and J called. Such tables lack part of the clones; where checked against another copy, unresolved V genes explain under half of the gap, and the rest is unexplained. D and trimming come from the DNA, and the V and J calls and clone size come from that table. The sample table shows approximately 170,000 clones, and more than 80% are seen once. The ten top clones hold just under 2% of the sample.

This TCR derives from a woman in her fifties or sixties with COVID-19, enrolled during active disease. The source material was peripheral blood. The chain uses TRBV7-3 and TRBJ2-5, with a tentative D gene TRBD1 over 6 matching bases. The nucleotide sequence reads TGTGCCAGCAGTGCGGGTGGGACAAGCCAAGAGACCCAGTACTTC. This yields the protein CASSAGGTSQETQYF.